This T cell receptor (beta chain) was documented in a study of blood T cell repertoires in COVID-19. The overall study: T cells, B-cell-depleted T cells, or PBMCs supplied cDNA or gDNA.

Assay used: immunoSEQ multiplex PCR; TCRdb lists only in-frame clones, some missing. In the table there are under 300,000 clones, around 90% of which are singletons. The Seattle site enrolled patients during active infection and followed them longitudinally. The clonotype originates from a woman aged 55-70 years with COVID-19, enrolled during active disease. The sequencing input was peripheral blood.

The CDR3 reads CASSQQGFNWNYGYTF. DNA of the CDR3: TGTGCCAGCAGCCAGCAGGGATTCAACTGGAACTATGGCTACACCTTC. This sequence joins TRBV6-2 or TRBV6-3 and TRBJ1-2, with a possible D match to TRBD1 (5 bases). Germline CDR1 MNHEY, CDR2 SVGEGT. Trimming took off 6 bases at V and 2 bases at J, with 19 bases between the two ends. The CDR3 is made up of 16 amino acids.